Sequencing of this T cell receptor (beta chain) was carried out in a study of OX40 agonist ivuxolimab in advanced cancers. For context, the study as a whole: The costimulatory receptor OX40 (CD134) was targeted by ivuxolimab, a fully human IgG2 agonistic monoclonal antibody. A male proportion of around 80% and a mean age of approximately 62 years, ranging from 23 to 79, were recorded for the dose-escalation cohort. Partial responses were achieved by three dose-escalation patients, of whom one had hepatocellular carcinoma and two had cutaneous melanoma. Intravenous ivuxolimab was administered to patients every 2 weeks at six dose levels: 0.01, 0.1, 0.3, 1.5, 3 and 10 mg/kg. Peripheral TCRbeta sequencing aimed to test whether ivuxolimab altered TCR sequence diversity and caused clonal T-cell expansion. The paper reports the monotherapy dose-escalation portion (N = 52 patients) of the phase I ivuxolimab trial. Patients were allowed to have had prior anti-PD-1, anti-PD-L1 or anti-CTLA-4 therapy, and approximately 40% of the dose-escalation patients had been treated with checkpoint inhibitors. Among the roughly 52 dose-escalation patients, around 20 had hepatocellular carcinoma, around 15 melanoma, 9 renal cell carcinoma and 9 head and neck cancer.

For sequencing of the TCRbeta CDR3 region, genomic DNA was extracted from the sorted cells. The immunoSEQ Assay was used to sequence the TCRbeta CDR3 regions. TCRdb took this table from immuneACCESS and kept in-frame rearrangements with V and J called. Such tables lack part of the clones; where checked against another copy, unresolved V genes explain under half of the gap, and the rest is unexplained. This sample lists around 26,000 clones; approximately 91% were detected once. The ten biggest clones cover roughly 50% of the sample. V drops 0 bases and J drops 6 bases, leaving 13 bases in between. Inclusive of the bounding cysteine and phenylalanine, the CDR3 is 15 residues long. Only the CDR3 part of the read is kept: 45 bases, read in frame from the first base. CDR1 and CDR2 (SGHRS, YFSETQ) derive from the germline V gene. This clone was observed once. What antigen it recognizes has not been identified. This sequence is one base from a far larger clone and is likely a read error. The sample has other DNA sequences that encode this CDR3 too.

The trial excluded patients who had a history of autoimmune disease or were on systemic immunosuppression. Peripheral blood for TCR sequencing was collected from all dose cohorts at baseline, on cycle 4 day 1, and on cycle 7 day 1. The samples were taken from a phase I, first-in-human, multicenter, open-label dose-escalation trial of ivuxolimab. Adults with locally advanced or metastatic head and neck squamous cell, hepatocellular, melanoma or renal cell carcinoma were enrolled in the trial. Before TCR sequencing, CD4+ T cells and CD8+ T cells from peripheral blood were sorted into separate populations. Points the paper makes about the study in general: At doses of 0.1 to 3.0 mg/kg, clonal expansion of both CD4+ and CD8+ blood T cells was observed from baseline to week 6. Low levels of normalized T-cell clonal expansion were also seen in some nonresponding patients. Partial responders in the 0.1-3.0 mg/kg groups had among the lowest normalized peripheral clonal expansion, especially among CD8+ T cells. Antigen specificity was not determined for the clonally expanded peripheral T cells. After ivuxolimab, more expanded clones were found on average in CD8+ T cells than in CD4+ T cells.

The sequenced sample was CD4+ or CD8+ T cells sorted from blood, obtained in a trial of the OX40 agonist ivuxolimab. In this chain, TRBV5-1 is recombined with TRBJ2-1, with the D gene uncertain. This TCR came from an adult with an advanced solid tumor such as melanoma, head and neck, liver or kidney cancer. CDR3 sequence: CASSLVFLDFNEQFF. The bases read TGCGCCAGCAGCTTGGTATTCCTAGATTTCAATGAGCAGTTCTTC.